This T cell receptor beta chain was captured in a study of cytomegalovirus exposure and HLA in healthy donors. Notes on this clone: Its antigen is currently unknown.

This CDR3 contains 18 residues. Germline V gene data show CDR1 as LNHDA and CDR2 as SQIVND (reference sequence). Trimming cost V 1 base and J 7 bases, with 25 bases left between them. Study outcomes and limitations: Later analysis found that TCR beta chains associated with HLA were more clonally expanded than other, equally common chains.

Researchers ran the PCR with 60 Vbeta and 13 Jbeta primers. The repertoire was sequenced with immunoSEQ multiplex PCR; TCRdb's copy has only in-frame clones and lacks some. The sample consists of around 140,000 clones, 82% of them appearing once. This TCR came from a male donor in good health and CMV-seronegative. This chain uses TRBV19 with TRBJ1-2; D is unclear. Material: PBMCs. The CDR3 bases are TGTGCCAGTAGTATAGGGCTGCTGCGTGGACTCAGGACGGGTGGCTACACCTTC. Translation gives CASSIGLLRGLRTGGYTF.